This T cell receptor (beta chain) was identified in a study of cytomegalovirus exposure and HLA in healthy donors. Comments on this clone: Its specificity is unknown.

The CDR3 runs to 14 residues. Per germline, CDR1 LNHDA and CDR2 SQIVND (reference sequence). The ends lost 9 bases at V and 0 bases at J; junction bases unmatched: 6. Findings of the study overall: According to a subsequent analysis, TCR clusters identified in the first cohort showed a tendency to co-occur across the approximately 120 validation repertoires.

Clones were read by immunoSEQ multiplex PCR, and TCRdb kept only the in-frame ones, dropping some. Here the sample spans fewer than 150,000 clones, 70% to 85% being singletons. The source of this sequence is a man aged 30-40 years in good health and CMV-seropositive. Sequenced: PBMCs. The chain couples TRBV19 to TRBJ1-1; 8 bases are a match to TRBD1. CDR3 sequence: CASYTGGLNTEAFF. CDR3 bases: TGTGCCAGCTACACAGGGGGTTTGAACACTGAAGCTTTCTTT.